This TCR beta chain is drawn from a study of blood T cell repertoires in COVID-19. Germline values: CDR1 WSHSY, CDR2 SAAADI. The length of the CDR3 is 14 residues. With 9 bases clipped from V and 4 bases from J, the junction kept 6 bases outside the gene matches. The assay was immunoSEQ multiplex PCR, and TCRdb's table has in-frame clones only and misses some. The table has about 80,000 clones, approximately 80% seen once. J is TRBJ1-1 and V is TRBV10-2; TRBD1 agrees at 12 bases. The TCR originated in an elderly man with acute or convalescent COVID-19. Sequencing input: peripheral blood. CDR3 DNA sequence: TGCGCCAGTAGGGGACAGGGGGCGTCCACTGAAGCTTTCTTT. Its translation: CASRGQGASTEAFF.